This record looks at one TCR beta chain sequence and its context. This clone's antigen is unknown. Base quality data are lacking; no much larger clone is found one base away. This sample is drawn from a study of cytomegalovirus exposure and HLA in healthy donors (dated by TCRdb to about 2017). With regard to the full study: An earlier analysis of approximately 550 of the donors reported approximately 290 Gb of sequence data and approximately 110 million unique TCR beta sequences from about 200 million T cells. The aim of the study was to test whether cataloging public T cell receptors could identify signatures of past pathogen exposure. Approximately 310 gigabases of sequencing data and approximately 85 million unique TCR sequences were included in an early release covering around 600 HLA-typed donors. The T cell repertoires of about 700 subjects were profiled by immunosequencing and related to cytomegalovirus serostatus. Rather than using new phenotypic data, the later analysis identified candidate immune exposures from TCR beta sequences and from how often those sequences occurred across donors. In addition to the first cohort of hundreds of subjects, a separate validation cohort of about 120 different subjects was used. To study patterns of TCR occurrence, a later analysis re-analyzed previously published TCR beta repertoires from hundreds of donors and added high-resolution HLA genotyping. Both class I and class II loci were covered by HLA typing, at four-digit resolution. All discovery cohort repertoires had been generated using a single sequencing platform. The study combined high-throughput TCR immunosequencing, statistical association of individual TCRs with disease status, and machine learning to predict cytomegalovirus infection status. Four or five DR-DQ haplotypes were handled as single units for association and clustering, since linkage in the cohort was strong. Across some 400 genotyped donors of the cohort, an average of approximately 200,000 unique TCR beta nucleotide sequences per donor were sequenced, and approximately 17% of those sequences were non-productive. Donor age, sex, ethnicity and CMV serostatus were compiled together with the repertoire data. In a later genetic analysis, genome-wide SNP genotypes for about 65% of the 666 donors were used, and that subset was treated as a discovery cohort. Of the roughly 400 genotyped donors, roughly 76% were placed in the genetic ancestry cluster associated with self-reported Caucasian donors. In an earlier analysis of more than 550 of the donors, high-throughput TCR beta sequencing was used to judge whether each TCR beta V gene segment behaved as functional or pseudogenic. The number of typed donors differed by locus: 629-630 for A, B, C, DRB1 and DQB1; some 540 for DQA1; roughly 600 for DPA1; and 400 to 480 for DPB1. What the authors observed across the whole study: A few of the identified cytomegalovirus-associated TCR beta chains were confirmed in vitro to be specific for cytomegalovirus antigens. At a false discovery rate of 0.05, a later analysis linked around 17,000 TCR beta sequences to specific HLA alleles. Several of the top co-occurrence clusters appeared to be linked to parvovirus B19, influenza, CMV and Epstein-Barr virus, according to a later analysis. A later genetic analysis associated a missense DCLRE1C variant with V-gene and J-gene trimming of TCR beta chains, and an independent cohort replicated the association. Correlated functional status among segregating V segments might be attributable to linkage disequilibrium, but an unknown experimental factor could not be ruled out. Across donors, most TCR sequences were observed very rarely, whereas some public TCRs were present in many individuals. In a later analysis, HLA-associated TCR beta chains showed more clonal expansion and lower generation probabilities than non-associated chains that were equally common. Some IMGT-functional V segments, including TRBV6-2 and TRBV6-3, could not be distinguished by the 87-base-pair reads and were therefore excluded. The authors suggested that the approach could potentially be generalized to other disease states and immunological phenotypes. When HLA alleles, especially DR and DQ, strongly co-occurred, attributing TCR associations to individual alleles was difficult. A later genetic analysis reported fewer N-insertions in productive TCRs among donors in an Asian-associated ancestry cluster than the roughly 620-donor mean. In both the original and validation cohorts, the classifier was reported to diagnose cytomegalovirus status with high specificity and sensitivity. HLA typing was unavailable for some donors at each locus, so association tests used only the typed subset. The study gave a list of around 170 TCR beta chains associated with cytomegalovirus. A further reported finding was that TCR beta sequences accurately predicted the HLA-A and HLA-B alleles for most subjects in the first cohort. A later analysis found that TCR association rates varied across HLA loci, with DRB1 alleles showing the most associated TCRs and HLA-C alleles the fewest. According to a later analysis, most CMV-associated TCR beta chains appeared to be HLA-restricted, and the HLA associations seemed to be driven largely by CMV exposure. In an earlier analysis of 587 of the donors, most TCR beta V segments appeared in productive rearrangements about 90% or about 30% of the time, broadly matching IMGT annotations. Immune exposure information for the cohort was limited to CMV serostatus. The earlier analysis of some 560 of the donors excluded approximately 15 rarely observed V segments, including chromosome 9 orphons, because counts were too low. The cohort was sequenced for TCR beta chains only, and without alpha or paired-chain data the features that could be detected were limited. Presence/absence analyses assumed roughly uniform sequencing depth across donors, an assumption that may not hold. A cluster of highly shared sequence variants was judged likely to represent a technical artifact of the sequencing pipeline.

The CDR3 numbers 10 residues from cysteine through phenylalanine. Kept here is only the CDR3 DNA, which spans 30 bases and is read in frame from base 1. The germline V gene gives CDR1 as SQVTM and CDR2 as ANQGSEA. V loses 7 bases of germline sequence and J loses 2 bases, and the interval between the two ends is 5 bases. The cohort consisted of approximately 690 healthy bone marrow donors. At the time of sampling, every cohort member was nominally healthy, though immune exposures that went unrecorded were likely present. The donor was CMV seronegative and belonged to the group of 352 seronegative cohort members. Each donor provided a peripheral blood sample, and peripheral blood mononuclear cells were used for TCR beta sequencing. Genomic DNA was extracted from the blood cell samples with the Qiagen DNeasy Blood Extraction Kit. Receptor amplification or capture employed the immunoSEQ multiplex PCR assay. For the multiplex PCR, a mixture combining 60 forward primers for TCR Vbeta segments and 13 reverse primers for TCR Jbeta segments was used. Amplification of the CDR3 region of rearranged TCR beta genes was performed with a multiplex PCR assay on genomic DNA. The Illumina HiSeq System was used to sequence the amplified TCR beta libraries as 87-base-pair reads. On the study's bioinformatics: A later analysis tallied around 87 million unique TCR beta chains across the 660 or so repertoires, and approximately 9.9 million of those chains were shared by two or more donors. To remove PCR and sequencing errors, raw reads were error-corrected and collapsed into unique sequences using a nearest-neighbor algorithm that merged closely related sequences. CDR3 sequences were aligned to IMGT reference sequences to assign V, D and J gene segments. For a sequence to be retained, a match of at least six nucleotides was required to both a V gene segment and a J gene segment. Rearrangements were called productive when the CDR3 lacked stop codons and stayed in frame with V and J; all others were non-productive. CDR3 was defined according to IMGT convention as the region running from the second conserved V-encoded cysteine to the conserved J-encoded phenylalanine. The earlier analysis of around 640 of the donors excluded sequences that lacked an unambiguous match to a single V gene segment. An earlier analysis of roughly 590 of the donors called V segments functional above 56.7% productive rearrangements and segregating when the between-donor standard deviation exceeded 5%. A statistical classification framework was built to diagnose cytomegalovirus status from the catalog of TCR beta chain sequences. In a later analysis, V and J genes were assigned by comparing TCR nucleotide sequences against IMGT/GENE-DB human TR gene sequences. In a later analysis, CDR3 sequences and most-parsimonious VDJ recombination scenarios were assigned using the TCRdist pipeline. A later analysis defined each TCR beta chain by its CDR3 amino acid sequence plus V-gene family, and excluded reads lacking a unique V-gene family. As a way to deal with suspected cross-contamination and a sequencing artifact, a later analysis dropped 592 nucleotide sequences that were highly shared and had low generation probability. A later analysis calculated a clonal expansion index for each public chain from normalized within-repertoire ranks of inferred template counts. In a later analysis, generation probabilities were computed using a VDJ recombination model fitted to out-of-frame rearrangements, and the results were checked against IGoR. In a later analysis, hypergeometric tests were used to score TCR-TCR, TCR-HLA and TCR-CMV co-occurrence, with a repertoire-size bias correction applied to TCR pairs. False discovery rates were estimated in a later analysis by permuting HLA or CMV assignments 20 times. In a later analysis, co-occurring TCRs were grouped using DBSCAN, with TCRdist sequence similarity added in when clustering inside HLA-allele-positive subsets. Repertoires with fewer than 30,000 or more than 120,000 public chains were left out of co-occurrence clustering, as were four to six repertoires with anomalous nucleotide sharing. TCRdb provides this immuneACCESS table in a form limited to in-frame rearrangements. Some clones are lacking; in checked studies, under half of them reflect an unresolved V gene, and why the rest are absent is not known. V and J calls and clone size are as listed in that table; D and trimming were resolved from the DNA. This sample is represented by 100,000 to 150,000 clones; over 75% of them were singletons. Around 2% of the sample is taken by the ten largest.

The sequenced sample consisted of PBMCs. The TCR comes from a man between 40 and 49 years old in good health and CMV-seronegative. Here the chain combines TRBV29-1 and TRBJ1-1; no D segment can be confidently identified. CDR3 protein: CSAFNTEAFF. The bases read TGCAGCGCCTTCAACACTGAAGCTTTCTTT.